Listed below are T cell receptor beta chains from one sample, sequenced in a study of T cell repertoires in cytomegalovirus infection. Their cognate antigens are unknown. TCRdb fed the reads into MiXCR, producing one record per CDR3 protein. The table has about 47,000 distinct CDR3 sequences, roughly 19% seen once. The sequencing used CD8+ T cells from cultured PBMCs, collected from culture after CMV antigen stimulation. The receptors originated from a human donor in good health (CMV status not recorded). Some clones in this sample may be carry-over from other donors' samples. Both conserved end residues are part of each CDR3. D genes are given only for firm matches. Where a row states a size, it is once, few, many or the class of an expanded clone; other rows omit it.

j_call,d_call,v_call,clone_size,cdr3_nt,cdr3_aa
TRBJ2-1,TRBD1,TRBV10-1,.,TGCGCCAGCAGTGGATTCGCCGGGACAGGGGGCGATGAGCAGTTCTTC,CASSGFAGTGGDEQFF
TRBJ2-7,.,TRBV6-2/TRBV6-3,.,TGTGCCAGCAGCGAGGCTCCGGAACGGTACGAGCAGTACTTC,CASSEAPERYEQYF
TRBJ1-2,.,TRBV6-1,.,TGTGCCAGCAGTGAAGCGTCAGGGCCCTATGGCTACACCTTC,CASSEASGPYGYTF
TRBJ1-2,TRBD1,TRBV19,.,TGTGCCAGTGAGACGGGACAGGAAACTAACTATGGCTACACCTTC,CASETGQETNYGYTF
TRBJ2-7,.,TRBV4-3,.,TGCGCCAGCAGCCAAGATACAGGGCTCGAGCAGTACTTC,CASSQDTGLEQYF
TRBJ1-5,TRBD1,TRBV19,.,TGTGCCAGTAGGCTGGACAGGGGAGAGCCTCAGCCCCAGCATTTT,CASRLDRGEPQPQHF
TRBJ2-4,.,TRBV6-2/TRBV6-3,.,TGTGCCAGCAGTAACCTAGGGGAGGCCTACACCAAAAACATTCAGTACTTC,CASSNLGEAYTKNIQYF
TRBJ2-7,TRBD2,TRBV29-1,.,TGCAGCGTAGATTTACTAGCGGGGTCGCAGTACTTC,CSVDLLAGSQYF
TRBJ2-1,.,TRBV6-2/TRBV6-3,few,TGTGCCAGCAGTTACAGTGGGGCCCACAATGAGCAGTTCTTC,CASSYSGAHNEQFF
TRBJ2-5,TRBD2,TRBV5-1,few,TGCGCCAGCAGCTTGGGGACTAGCGGGTATCAAGAGACCCAGTACTTC,CASSLGTSGYQETQYF
TRBJ2-7,.,TRBV2,many,TGTGCCAGCAGTGAAGGGGGACTGTACGAGCAGTACTTC,CASSEGGLYEQYF
TRBJ2-7,.,TRBV2,few,TGTGCCATTGCCGGGACTGACGACTCCTACGAGCAGTACTTC,CAIAGTDDSYEQYF
TRBJ2-5,TRBD2,TRBV9,few,TGTGCCAGCAGCGCTTCCGGGACTAGCGGCAAAGAGACCCAGTACTTC,CASSASGTSGKETQYF
TRBJ1-5,.,TRBV7-9,.,TGTGCCAGCAGCGCCGGGCCAAAACCCGATCAGCCCCAGCATTTT,CASSAGPKPDQPQHF
TRBJ2-5,TRBD2,TRBV4-3,few,TGCGCCAGCAGCCAAGATTGGAGTAGCGGGAGTTATGAGACCCAGTACTTC,CASSQDWSSGSYETQYF
TRBJ1-3,.,TRBV29-1,few,TGCAGCGTATCCGGGACGGACGACTCTGGAAACACCATATATTTT,CSVSGTDDSGNTIYF
TRBJ1-3,.,TRBV9,many,TGTGCCAGCAGCGTATTTACGGCTGGAAACACCATATATTTT,CASSVFTAGNTIYF
TRBJ1-1,.,TRBV4-3,.,TGCGCCAGCAGCCAAGATCGGACCCCGTCCGCTGAAGCTTTCTTT,CASSQDRTPSAEAFF
TRBJ1-5,.,TRBV4-3,few,TGCGCCAGCAGCGAAACCTCAGGGTACAATCAGCCCCAGCATTTT,CASSETSGYNQPQHF
TRBJ1-1,.,TRBV9,.,TGTGCCAGCAGCGTAGGGGGCAGGGTGGGGATGAACACTGAAGCTTTCTTT,CASSVGGRVGMNTEAFF
TRBJ2-3,.,TRBV12-5,.,TGTGCTAGTGGTTTGGGGGGAGCCCTTGGAGATACGCAGTATTTT,CASGLGGALGDTQYF
TRBJ2-6,.,TRBV2,.,TGTGCCAGCAGTGGGGACACCATTCCCTCTGGGGCCAACGTCCTGACTTTC,CASSGDTIPSGANVLTF
TRBJ2-7,.,TRBV7-8,many,TGTGCCAGCAGCCCAGCCGATTACGAGCAGTACTTC,CASSPADYEQYF
TRBJ1-2,.,TRBV7-8,many,TGTGCCAGCAGCTTAGCGGCGCAGGGCTCTTATGGCTACACCTTC,CASSLAAQGSYGYTF
TRBJ1-1,TRBD1,TRBV5-8,.,TGTGCCAGCAGCTGGGGAGCCGGGACAGGGGGCCCGAACACTGAAGCTTTCTTT,CASSWGAGTGGPNTEAFF
TRBJ1-4,TRBD1,TRBV28,.,TGTGTCAGCAGCTCCCAAACAGGGGACGGCAGTGAAAAACTGTTTTTT,CVSSSQTGDGSEKLFF
TRBJ2-7,TRBD2,TRBV23-1,.,TGCGCCAGCGGTTCGCACTGGACTAGCGCGATCTACGAGCAGTACTTC,CASGSHWTSAIYEQYF
TRBJ2-2,.,TRBV28,.,TGTGCCAGCAGTTATAGGACAGAGAACACCGGGGAGCTGTTTTTT,CASSYRTENTGELFF
TRBJ2-1,.,TRBV5-1,few,TGCGCCAGCGGTTCCATACAGGGTTCCTACAATGAGCAGTTCTTC,CASGSIQGSYNEQFF
TRBJ2-1,TRBD2,TRBV7-7,many,TGTGCTAGCAGCTTAGATCCTAGCGGGGTCGATGAGCAGTTCTTC,CASSLDPSGVDEQFF
TRBJ1-4,.,TRBV11-2,many,TGTGCCAGCAGCCCTGCCTTTAGATCGGGTAATGAAAAACTGTTTTTT,CASSPAFRSGNEKLFF
TRBJ2-5,.,TRBV4-3,.,TGCGCCAGCAGCCAGTTGGAGCTCCAAGAGACCCAGTACTTC,CASSQLELQETQYF
TRBJ2-1,TRBD2,TRBV11-2,few,TGTGCCAGCAGCTTAGTAGGGCTAGCGGGAGTTAGAGAGCAGTTCTTC,CASSLVGLAGVREQFF
TRBJ1-5,.,TRBV4-1,many,TGCGCCAGCAGCCAAGAAGGTCCCCTTTATAGCAATCAGCCCCAGCATTTT,CASSQEGPLYSNQPQHF
TRBJ2-2,.,TRBV9,.,TGTGCCAGCAGCTTTCTTGCCGGGGAGCTGTTTTTT,CASSFLAGELFF
TRBJ2-2,.,TRBV15,.,TGTGCCACCAGCAGAGAAAGGGGAGCCGGGTTGCTGTTTTTT,CATSRERGAGLLFF
TRBJ2-1,.,TRBV7-9,few,TGTGCCAGCAGCGCCCCCGGGACTCAACGCGAGCAGTTCTTC,CASSAPGTQREQFF
TRBJ2-5,.,TRBV11-3,few,TGTGCCAGCAGCAGGAGTTTACAAGAGACCCAGTACTTC,CASSRSLQETQYF
TRBJ2-5,.,TRBV6-4,.,TGTGCCAGCAGTCCCTCCGAGGGGCCGCAAGAGACCCAGTACTTC,CASSPSEGPQETQYF
TRBJ1-1,.,TRBV7-8,many,TGTGCCAGCAGCTTAGGACAGCTGAACACTGAAGCTTTCTTT,CASSLGQLNTEAFF
TRBJ2-5,TRBD1,TRBV20-1,.,TGCAGTGCTACCCACAGGGGGCGAACCTTAGAGACCCAGTACTTC,CSATHRGRTLETQYF
TRBJ1-1,.,TRBV12-3/TRBV12-4,few,TGTGCCAGCAGTTCCCAAAGAAGGACTGAAGCTTTCTTT,CASSSQRRTEAFF
TRBJ2-1,TRBD2,TRBV7-3,few,TGTGCCAGCAGCCCGACTAGCGGGGGTGAGCAGTTCTTC,CASSPTSGGEQFF
TRBJ2-7,.,TRBV5-5,.,TGTGCCAGCAGTTTCGACAAGAAGCGCGAGCAGTACTTC,CASSFDKKREQYF
TRBJ2-1,.,TRBV4-1,many,TGCGCCAGCAGCCCAAAATTAGACTACAATGAGCAGTTCTTC,CASSPKLDYNEQFF
TRBJ2-1,.,TRBV19,.,TGTGCCAGTAAGGGTGATAGCGGAAATGAGCAGTTCTTC,CASKGDSGNEQFF
TRBJ2-5,TRBD1,TRBV28,many,TGTGCCAGCAGTTCCGGGACAGGGGTGAACCAAGAGACCCAGTACTTC,CASSSGTGVNQETQYF
TRBJ2-1,.,TRBV30,many,TGTGCCGGATCCCCCTACAAGGCTAGCAGATACAATGAGCAGTTCTTC,CAGSPYKASRYNEQFF
TRBJ2-1,.,TRBV20-1,.,TGCAGTGCTAGAGTCGAGGGGGCCTACAATGAGCAGTTCTTC,CSARVEGAYNEQFF
TRBJ1-6,.,TRBV25-1,.,TGTGCCAGCAGTCCCGGCAGGGTTAATTCACCCCTCCACTTT,CASSPGRVNSPLHF
TRBJ1-2,.,TRBV4-3,.,TGCGCCAGCAGCCAGGAGAGTAACTATGGCTACACCTTC,CASSQESNYGYTF
TRBJ2-1,.,TRBV7-6,many,TGTGCCAGCAGCATCCTGACAGTCTCGACCGGTAATGAGCAGTTCTTC,CASSILTVSTGNEQFF